A single sample is the source of the 31 T cell receptor beta chains below, sequenced in a study of CD8 T cells in Susac syndrome. Reverse transcription of roughly 0.5 to 1 ug RNA used random hexamers. TCRdb analysed the immunoSEQ multiplex PCR reads with MiXCR anew, one entry per CDR3 protein. The sample holds 160,000 or so distinct CDR3 sequences; approximately 95% are singletons and the top ten take about 0.15%. Sample: CD8+ T cells from PBMCs. The receptors here all came from a human donor with multiple sclerosis.

CDR3 nucleotides: TGTGCCTGGACGGGGGTCACAGATACGCAGTATTTT. Protein product: CAWTGVTDTQYF. This chain uses TRBV30 with TRBJ2-3, with D possibly matching TRBD2 (6 bases). The germline gives CDR1 GTSNPN, CDR2 SVGIG (reference sequence). The germline V and J ends were trimmed by 4 bases and 2 bases, with 7 bases remaining between them. The CDR3 totals 12 residues.

The chain carries TRBV7-4 and TRBJ1-2; D is unclear. V lost 0 bases, J lost 2 bases, and 13 bases lay in between. The CDR3 is 16 amino acids. Looked up from germline, CDR1 is SGHVT and CDR2 is SQSDAQ. The CDR3 nucleotides are TGTGCCAGCAGCTTAGCGCCACGGGCAGCAAACTATGGCTACACCTTC. It yields the protein CASSLAPRAANYGYTF. The whole variable domain, remainder taken from reference TRBV7-4 and TRBJ1-2, is GAGVSQSPRYKVAKRGRDVALRCDSISGHVTLYWYRQTLGQGSEVLTYSQSDAQRDKSGRPSGRFSAERPERSVSTLKIQRTEQGDSAVYLCASSLAPRAANYGYTFGSGTRLTVV.

The gene calls are TRBV29-1 and TRBJ2-3; D possibly matches TRBD1 or TRBD2 (5 bases each). V lost 7 bases and J 4 bases, leaving 9 bases between the germline ends. Germline CDR1 and CDR2: SQVTM and ANQGSEA. The CDR3 loop spans 11 amino acids. CDR3 residues: CSALGADTQYF. The DNA of the CDR3 is TGCAGCGCCCTGGGGGCAGATACGCAGTATTTT.

The V and J genes are TRBV7-9 and TRBJ1-2; unclear D gene. Trimming took off 3 bases at V and 2 bases at J, with 1 base between the two ends. Germline V gene sequence: CDR1 SEHNR, CDR2 FQNEAQ (reference sequence). This CDR3 has 11 residues. CDR3 loop: CASSFNYGYTF. The CDR3 nucleotides are TGTGCCAGCAGCTTCAACTATGGCTACACCTTC.

The chain uses TRBV18 and TRBJ2-2; the D gene is possibly TRBD1 (6 bases). The CDR3 extends over 15 amino acids. Looked up from germline, CDR1 is KGHSH and CDR2 is LQKENI. Trimming cost V 3 bases and J 5 bases, with 13 bases left between them. CDR3: CASSPPQGLTGELFF. In nucleotides, the CDR3 is TGTGCCAGCTCACCGCCTCAGGGGCTGACCGGGGAGCTGTTTTTT.

This chain uses TRBV7-9 with TRBJ1-2; no definite D call. Between the trimmed V and J ends, which lost 4 bases and 8 bases, there was a span of 17 bases. This CDR3 region has 14 residues. CDR1 SEHNR and CDR2 FQNEAQ come from the germline V gene (reference sequence). The CDR3: CASSSPGLDRGYTF. In nucleotides, the CDR3 is TGTGCCAGCAGCTCCCCCGGACTGGACCGAGGCTACACCTTC.

The genes are TRBV12-3 or TRBV12-4 and TRBJ1-5; a weak D match, TRBD1 (5 bases). Trimming removed 6 bases at V and 9 bases at J, with 21 bases between. The CDR3 totals 15 residues. CDR3: CASRQSWGVEGPQHF. CDR3 nucleotide sequence: TGTGCCAGCAGACAATCCTGGGGGGTGGAGGGGCCCCAGCATTTT.

The rearrangement links TRBV9 to TRBJ2-2; the D gene is possibly TRBD1 (5 bases). Trimming pared 3 bases from V and 3 bases from J, leaving 6 bases between. Germline CDR1 SGDLS, CDR2 YYNGEE. The CDR3 totals 13 residues. CDR3 sequence reads: CASSATDTGELFF. CDR3 coding DNA: TGTGCCAGCAGCGCGACAGACACCGGGGAGCTGTTTTTT.

The genes are TRBV7-9 and TRBJ2-2, with TRBD1 matching over 7 bases. The CDR3 extends over 13 amino acids. J was trimmed by 5 bases and V by 4 bases; bases with no gene match: 1. Germline values: CDR1 SEHNR, CDR2 FQNEAQ (reference sequence). CDR3 sequence (DNA): TGTGCCAGCAGCTGGGACAGAACCGGGGAGCTGTTTTTT. This translates into CASSWDRTGELFF.

The chain couples TRBV20-1 to TRBJ2-3; a possible D gene is TRBD2 (5 bases). The CDR3 spans 17 residues. V was shortened by 0 bases and J by 2 bases, with 18 bases between the two germline ends. Germline V gene lookup returns CDR1 DFQATT and CDR2 SNEGSKA (reference sequence). The CDR3 nucleotides read TGCAGTGCTAGAGATCATCTACGAGCGGCGCACACAGATACGCAGTATTTT. Protein: CSARDHLRAAHTDTQYF.

The chain combines TRBV3-1 with TRBJ2-3; tentatively, D is TRBD1 (6 bases). The CDR3 contains 16 residues. The germline V and J ends were trimmed by 2 bases and 0 bases, with 12 bases remaining between them. CDR1 is LGHDT and CDR2 is YNNKEL in the germline V gene (reference sequence). The CDR3 protein is CASSQQTGSSTDTQYF. The CDR3, as DNA: TGTGCCAGCAGCCAACAGACAGGTTCTAGCACAGATACGCAGTATTTT.

This clonotype was observed a single time. The V and J genes are TRBV9 and TRBJ1-1, with 7 nucleotides matching TRBD1. The germline gives CDR1 SGDLS, CDR2 YYNGEE. This CDR3 contains 12 residues. V dropped 3 bases and J dropped 10; count of bases not matched to a gene: 6. CDR3 DNA sequence: TGTGCCAGCAGCGGAGCAGAGGGGGCAGCTTTCTTT. Its translation is CASSGAEGAAFF.

The chain is built from TRBV20-1 and TRBJ2-5, with D possibly matching TRBD1 (5 bases). Per germline, CDR1 DFQATT and CDR2 SNEGSKA (reference sequence). V lost 5 bases, J lost 2 bases, and 9 bases lay in between. The CDR3 consists of 12 residues. The CDR3 spells CSADSFQETQYF. The CDR3 nucleotides read TGCAGTGCTGACAGCTTTCAAGAGACCCAGTACTTC.

This chain joins TRBV11-2 and TRBJ1-2, with 7 bases lining up with TRBD1. Germline V lookup: CDR1 SGHAT, CDR2 FQNNGV. V shed 5 bases, J shed 4 bases, and the junction held 7 bases outside the gene matches. This CDR3 comprises 14 residues. The CDR3 spells CASSPAGTAYGYTF. CDR3 sequence (DNA): TGTGCCAGCAGCCCGGCCGGGACAGCCTATGGCTACACCTTC.

This chain connects TRBV12-3 or TRBV12-4 to TRBJ1-2, with TRBD1 identical over 8 bases. The ends lost 5 bases at V and 6 bases at J; junction bases unmatched: 11. This CDR3 is built from 15 residues. The CDR3 region is CASSPGTGGLHGYTF. The CDR3 DNA sequence: TGTGCCAGCAGTCCAGGGACAGGTGGTCTTCATGGCTACACCTTC.

This clonotype has just one count. The V and J genes are TRBV27 and TRBJ2-5, with D perhaps matching TRBD1 or TRBD2 (5 bases each). V lost 1 base, J lost 4 bases, and 13 bases lay in between. The V gene's germline CDR1 is MNHEY and CDR2 SMNVEV (reference sequence). This CDR3 is built from 15 residues. CDR3: CASSLLGESIETQYF. CDR3 nucleotides: TGTGCCAGCAGTTTATTGGGGGAGTCTATAGAGACCCAGTACTTC.

The J gene is TRBJ1-1, the V gene TRBV2; D unclear. Trimming shortened V by 3 bases and J by 7 bases, and 15 bases separated the two germline ends. Germline V gives CDR1 SNHLY, CDR2 FYNNEI. There are 14 residues in the CDR3. The CDR3 protein is CASSDPEIGYEAFF. The CDR3 DNA is TGTGCCAGCAGTGACCCCGAGATTGGGTATGAAGCTTTCTTT.

The rearrangement links TRBV30 to TRBJ2-7; 10 bases map to TRBD1. J was trimmed by 7 bases and V by 8 bases; bases with no gene match: 11. CDR1 and CDR2 from the germline V gene are GTSNPN and SVGIG (reference sequence). This CDR3 region has 13 residues. CDR3 sequence: CAHSGTGVWEQYF. The CDR3 DNA sequence: TGTGCCCACTCCGGGACAGGGGTTTGGGAGCAGTACTTC.

The rearrangement uses TRBV24-1 and TRBJ2-1; TRBD2 agrees at 13 bases. Germline V gives CDR1 KGHDR, CDR2 SFDVKD. The CDR3 totals 13 residues. With V trimmed by 3 bases and J by 13 bases, 2 bases remained unmatched. The CDR3: CATSDRTSGGQFF. DNA for the CDR3: TGTGCCACCAGTGATCGGACTAGCGGGGGACAGTTCTTC.

J is TRBJ2-1 and V is TRBV24-1; D gene ambiguous. V was pared by 2 bases and J by 6 bases, with 7 bases between. The germline V gene encodes CDR1 KGHDR and CDR2 SFDVKD. CDR3 length equals 13 residues. The CDR3 protein is CATSDSWGNEQFF. In DNA, the CDR3 is TGTGCCACCAGTGATTCTTGGGGCAATGAGCAGTTCTTC.

V is TRBV7-3 and J is TRBJ2-1; 7 nucleotides align to TRBD1. The germline CDR1 and CDR2 sequences are SGHTA and FQGTGA. Trimming removed 2 bases from V and 7 bases from J; junction bases left unmatched: 8. This CDR3 is 15 amino acids long. The CDR3 is CASSLLGGRLNEQFF. As DNA, the CDR3 is TGTGCCAGCAGCTTATTAGGGGGCAGGTTGAATGAGCAGTTCTTC.

There are a few counts of this clonotype. The chain combines TRBV29-1 with TRBJ1-1; no clear D gene. CDR1 is SQVTM and CDR2 is ANQGSEA in the germline V gene. The V and J ends lost 6 bases and 2 bases respectively, with 10 bases between them. This CDR3 is built from 12 residues. The CDR3 DNA follows: TGCAGCGTCATAACCCTAAACACTGAAGCTTTCTTT. Encoded protein: CSVITLNTEAFF. The full variable domain, its missing parts supplied by reference TRBV29-1 and TRBJ1-1, is SAVISQKPSRDICQRGTSLTIQCQVDSQVTMMFWYRQQPGQSLTLIATANQGSEATYESGFVIDKFPISRPNLTFSTLTVSNMSPEDSSIYLCSVITLNTEAFFGQGTRLTVV.

The chain links TRBV29-1 to TRBJ1-5; 7 nucleotides agree with TRBD1. The germline V gene has CDR1 SQVTM and CDR2 ANQGSEA. The ends lost 5 bases at V and 6 bases at J; junction bases unmatched: 7. CDR3 length: 13 amino acids. The CDR3 sequence is CSVQGDSFQPQHF. The CDR3, as DNA: TGCAGCGTTCAGGGGGATTCATTTCAGCCCCAGCATTTT.

The chain combines TRBV9 with TRBJ2-1; D unresolved. Trimming took off 1 base at V and 6 bases at J, with 5 bases between the two ends. The CDR3 is 12 amino acids. CDR1 is SGDLS and CDR2 is YYNGEE in the germline V gene. The CDR3 nucleotides read TGTGCCAGCAGCGTAACAACCAATGAGCAGTTCTTC. It translates to CASSVTTNEQFF.

This clonotype was recorded once. The chain's CDR3 is CASSPHVERPHYEQYF. For the CDR3, the DNA is TGTGCCAGCAGTCCCCACGTAGAGCGGCCCCACTACGAGCAGTACTTC. This sequence joins TRBV28 and TRBJ2-7; maybe TRBD2 (5 bases). Germline assignment: CDR1 MDHEN and CDR2 SYDVKM. This CDR3 spans 16 amino acids. The ends were cut back, 5 bases at V and 3 bases at J, with 20 bases in the middle.

This chain uses TRBV20-1 with TRBJ1-1, with D possibly being TRBD1 (5 bases). The V end was cut by 6 bases, the J end by 8 bases, with 13 bases between. The germline gives CDR1 DFQATT, CDR2 SNEGSKA (reference sequence). The CDR3 is 11 amino acids. CDR3 region: CSATPGIEAFF. DNA of the CDR3: TGCAGTGCGACCCCAGGGATAGAAGCTTTCTTT.

The chain links TRBV20-1 to TRBJ2-7, with 7 bases matching TRBD1. Germline assignment: CDR1 DFQATT and CDR2 SNEGSKA (reference sequence). The CDR3 is made up of 13 amino acids. J was trimmed by 5 bases and V by 3 bases; bases with no gene match: 7. The CDR3 region is CSARAGGANEQYF. The CDR3 DNA reads TGCAGTGCTAGGGCAGGGGGTGCTAACGAGCAGTACTTC.

V is TRBV29-1 and J is TRBJ1-2; D perhaps matches TRBD1 (5 bases). Germline V CDR1 and CDR2: SQVTM, ANQGSEA. This CDR3 has 13 residues. V was shortened by 7 bases and J by 8 bases, with 20 bases between the two germline ends. CDR3 loop: CSGGRQEPEGYTF. Here the CDR3 DNA reads TGCAGCGGGGGCCGCCAAGAGCCTGAAGGCTACACCTTC.

The rearrangement uses TRBV12-5 and TRBJ2-7; D is possibly TRBD2 (5 bases). Germline lookup yields CDR1 LGHNT and CDR2 FRNRAP. The CDR3 has 18 residues. V was pared by 2 bases and J by 0 bases, with 20 bases between. The CDR3 region has the DNA TGTGCTAGTGGTTTGTCGGCGGGCCCGAGTCGGAGCTCCTACGAGCAGTACTTC. This encodes CASGLSAGPSRSSYEQYF.

The J gene is TRBJ2-1, the V gene TRBV5-1; perhaps TRBD1 as D (5 bases). Per the germline V gene, CDR1 is SGHRS and CDR2 is YFSETQ. V gave up 2 bases and J gave up 4 bases, with 10 bases separating them. This CDR3 has 14 amino acids. The CDR3 nucleotides are TGCGCCAGCAGCTTTTCAGGGATTTACAATGAGCAGTTCTTC. Translated: CASSFSGIYNEQFF.

CDR3 nucleotide sequence: TGTGCCTGGAGTCCTCTCCGGGCTATGAACACTGAAGCTTTCTTT. Protein sequence: CAWSPLRAMNTEAFF. The chain joins TRBV30 to TRBJ1-1, with D uncertain. The CDR3 length is 15 residues. CDR1 and CDR2 from the germline V gene are GTSNPN and SVGIG (reference sequence). Trimming removed 2 bases from V and 0 bases from J, with 13 bases in between.